This T cell receptor beta chain was obtained from a study of blood T cell repertoires in COVID-19. Here immunoSEQ multiplex PCR was the method, and the copy in TCRdb shows in-frame clones only, minus some. The sample holds roughly 300,000 clones; approximately 91% are singletons and the top ten take approximately 2.4%. The receptor's source is a woman in her thirties or forties with acute COVID-19. The source material was PBMCs or T cells enriched from blood (not recorded which).

CDR3 nucleotides: TGTGCCAGTAGTATCGCAGCGGGGGGTTTCTCCACACCAGAGACCCAGTACTTC. Amino acid sequence: CASSIAAGGFSTPETQYF. The chain links TRBV19 to TRBJ2-5, with 9 bases aligning to TRBD2. The CDR3 has 18 residues. V lost 3 bases to trimming and J lost 4 bases; unmatched junction nucleotides: 15. The germline V gene encodes CDR1 LNHDA and CDR2 SQIVND (reference sequence). Combining the CDR3 with reference TRBV19 and TRBJ2-5 gives the whole variable domain DGGITQSPKYLFRKEGQNVTLSCEQNLNHDAMYWYRQDPGQGLRLIYYSQIVNDFQKGDIAEGYSVSREKKESFPLTVTSAQKNPTAFYLCASSIAAGGFSTPETQYFGPGTRLLVL.